The 27 T cell receptor beta chains below were found in one sample sequenced in a study of T cells in Graves' hyperthyroidism and ophthalmopathy. The investigators amplified TCR beta CDR3 regions from RNA transcripts. The HTBI primer set was used in a first-round RT-PCR of the TCR CDR3. TCRdb used MiXCR to reprocess the multiplex PCR reads, holding one entry per CDR3 protein. This sample has a few hundred thousand distinct CDR3 sequences; about half occur once, and the top ten carry around 8%. Sequenced: peripheral blood or thyroid tissue (not recorded which). These receptors originate from a woman under 30 with Graves' hyperthyroidism.

The count of this clonotype is one. This chain joins TRBV6-4 and TRBJ1-2; 8 bases align to TRBD1. The length of the CDR3 is 17 residues. J lost 7 bases, V lost 5 bases, and 18 bases had no gene match. Per the germline V gene, CDR1 is MRHNA and CDR2 is SNTAGT. CDR3 loop: CASSTRQGIRWMGGYTF. DNA for the CDR3: TGTGCCAGCAGTACCCGACAGGGGATTAGATGGATGGGTGGCTACACCTTC.

This clonotype has a count of ten or more. V gene TRBV20-1 combines with J gene TRBJ1-2; perhaps TRBD1 as D (5 bases). Germline loops: CDR1 DFQATT, CDR2 SNEGSKA (reference sequence). Trimming shortened V by 3 bases and J by 8 bases, and 13 bases separated the two germline ends. CDR3 length equals 12 residues. In nucleotides, the CDR3 is TGCAGTGCTAGGGACCCCGGGGACGGCTACACCTTC. This codes for CSARDPGDGYTF.

A word on this clonotype: A read error is possible here, since a much larger clone lies one base away. The chain joins TRBV4-1 to TRBJ2-2; tentatively, D is TRBD2 (6 bases). The CDR3 loop spans 16 amino acids. Looked up from germline, CDR1 is MGHRA and CDR2 is YSYEKL. DNA of the CDR3: TGCGCCAGCAGCCAGGGACTGACCGTAAACACCGGGGAGCTGGTTTTT. It encodes CASSQGLTVNTGELVF.

This chain connects TRBV29-1 to TRBJ2-3; 8 nucleotides agree with TRBD1. The CDR3 consists of 16 residues. V shed 1 base and J 2 bases; nucleotides not matched to a gene: 8. CDR1 and CDR2 from the germline V gene are SQVTM and ANQGSEA. The CDR3 nucleotides are TGCAGCGTTGAAGGGGCTCGACAGGGGTACACAGATACGCAGTATTTT. Translating gives CSVEGARQGYTDTQYF.

This clonotype was counted a few times. This chain links TRBV6-5 with TRBJ1-4, with TRBD1 as a possible D gene (5 bases). The V gene's germline CDR1 is MNHEY and CDR2 SVGAGI. CDR3 length: 14 residues. Trimming left V 11 bases short and J 10 bases short, with 23 bases between. The CDR3 DNA follows: TGTGCCGCCCGAGGGTACGGGGAGAGGGGAAAACTGTTTTTT. It specifies CAARGYGERGKLFF.

This clonotype was counted ten times or more. The chain joins TRBV6-6 to TRBJ1-1, with D unclear. Germline V lookup: CDR1 MNHNY, CDR2 SVGAGI (reference sequence). V was shortened by 7 bases and J by 3 bases, with 15 bases between the two germline ends. CDR3 length: 14 residues. The CDR3 protein is CASNWKGRDTEAFF. DNA for the CDR3: TGTGCCAGCAACTGGAAGGGCCGGGACACTGAAGCTTTCTTT.

V and J are TRBV19 and TRBJ2-1, with D perhaps matching TRBD2 (5 bases). There are 13 residues in the CDR3. Trimming took 3 bases from V and 8 from J, leaving 11 bases between them. Germline V CDR1 and CDR2: LNHDA, SQIVND (reference sequence). The CDR3 DNA is TGTGCCAGTAGTATTGAGGGTGGGGATGAGCAGTTCTTC. Translated: CASSIEGGDEQFF. Full variable domain (missing parts from reference TRBV19 and TRBJ2-1): DGGITQSPKYLFRKEGQNVTLSCEQNLNHDAMYWYRQDPGQGLRLIYYSQIVNDFQKGDIAEGYSVSREKKESFPLTVTSAQKNPTAFYLCASSIEGGDEQFFGPGTRLTVL.

This clonotype was seen ten or more times. This chain uses TRBV11-3 with TRBJ1-2, with D unresolved. The germline gives CDR1 SGHNT, CDR2 YENEEA. This CDR3 region has 13 residues. The ends were cut back, 5 bases at V and 7 bases at J, with 14 bases in the middle. The CDR3 coding sequence is TGTGCCAGCAGCCCGGACCCTTGGGGTGGCTACACCTTC. As protein: CASSPDPWGGYTF.

The V call is TRBV20-1, the J call TRBJ2-5, with 8 bases fitting TRBD2. Losses at the gene ends were 8 bases for V and 2 bases for J; bases not matched to a gene: 10. Germline CDR1 is DFQATT and CDR2 is SNEGSKA (reference sequence). The CDR3 extends over 14 amino acids. For the CDR3, the DNA is TGCAGTTACGTATCCACTAGCGGTCAAGAGACCCAGTACTTC. Protein product: CSYVSTSGQETQYF.

At least ten counts were recorded for this clonotype. The chain carries TRBV5-8 and TRBJ2-5, with 8 bases lining up with TRBD1. The trim removed 1 base at V and 4 bases at J, leaving 3 bases unmatched. CDR1 is SGHTS, CDR2 YDEGEE, per germline. CDR3 size: 14 residues. The DNA of the CDR3 is TGTGCCAGCAGCTTGTTCGACAGGGGAGAGACCCAGTACTTC. Translated, it gives CASSLFDRGETQYF.

There are a few counts of this clonotype. V usage is TRBV27 and J usage is TRBJ2-2, with a possible D match to TRBD2 (6 bases). CDR3 length equals 13 residues. Trimming removed 5 bases at V and 8 bases at J, with 12 bases between. Germline V gives CDR1 MNHEY, CDR2 SMNVEV (reference sequence). The CDR3 spells CASSPLSGGELFF. CDR3 DNA sequence: TGTGCCAGCAGTCCCCTGAGCGGGGGGGAGCTGTTTTTT.

The rearrangement joins TRBV12-3 or TRBV12-4 to TRBJ1-2; 9 bases map to TRBD1. The CDR3 spans 15 residues. V gave up 7 bases and J gave up 4 bases; unmatched junction bases: 10. CDR3 nucleotides: TGTGCCAGCACTCCAGGGACAGGGCCTCGCTATGGCTACACCTTC. It translates to CASTPGTGPRYGYTF.

About this clonotype: An end of the junction does not agree with germline; a read error may underlie this. The rearrangement links TRBV20-1 to TRBJ2-5; the match to TRBD2 covers 15 bases. The germline V gene encodes CDR1 DFQATT and CDR2 SNEGSKA (reference sequence). This CDR3 comprises 16 residues. CDR3 sequence: CSADRTSGRAQKTQYF. DNA for the CDR3: TGCAGTGCCGACCGGACTAGCGGGAGGGCCCAAAAGACCCAGTACTTC.

This clonotype has ten or more counts. This rearrangement joins TRBV10-3 to TRBJ2-7; 7 positions match TRBD1. The CDR3 is made up of 13 amino acids. Trimming at V came to 10 bases and at J to 7 bases, leaving 13 bases not matched to a gene. Per germline, CDR1 ENHRY and CDR2 SYGVKD. The CDR3 bases are TGTGCCACCCTCGGGACAGACGAGGGGGAGCAGTACTTC. Translation: CATLGTDEGEQYF.

This clonotype was observed many times. The chain carries TRBV10-3 and TRBJ2-7; possibly TRBD2 for D (6 bases). Deletions cut 2 bases from V and 4 bases from J, with 6 bases between. CDR1 and CDR2 (germline): ENHRY, SYGVKD. The CDR3 length is 12 residues. CDR3 DNA sequence: TGTGCCATCAGTGAGAGCGGGTACGAGCAGTACTTC. This sequence encodes CAISESGYEQYF.

This chain connects TRBV7-8 to TRBJ1-1; 9 positions match TRBD1. There are 18 residues in the CDR3. The V gene end was trimmed by 0 bases and the J gene end by 1 base; junction bases not matched to a gene: 9. Germline V gene sequence: CDR1 SGHVS, CDR2 FQNEAQ. DNA for the CDR3: TGTGCCAGCAGCTTAGCGGGACAGGGATGGGGGGGGAACACTGAAGCTTTCTTT. It encodes CASSLAGQGWGGNTEAFF.

In its sample, this clonotype was seen many times. The chain combines TRBV7-8 with TRBJ1-1, with no clear D. The germline V gene has CDR1 SGHVS and CDR2 FQNEAQ. There are 15 residues in the CDR3. V lost 1 base, J lost 0 bases, and 9 bases lay in between. The CDR3 here is CASSLGVYVNTEAFF. CDR3 sequence (DNA): TGTGCCAGCAGCTTAGGGGTTTACGTGAACACTGAAGCTTTCTTT.

Details on this clonotype: Because the CDR3 is missing its conserved closing phenylalanine or tryptophan, this is likely a read error. The limits of the CDR3 on the DNA are not certain, so only TCRdb's listed CDR3 is given. The chain uses TRBV20-1 and TRBJ2-2; the table gives TRBD2 as D, unverified against the DNA. From its first to its last residue, the CDR3 has 9 amino acids. The germline gives CDR1 DFQATT, CDR2 SNEGSKA (reference sequence). The CDR3 here is CSALETSGS.

This clonotype has more than one count but fewer than ten. A read error is possible here, since a much larger clone lies one base away. This chain connects TRBV14 to TRBJ2-7; 10 positions agree with TRBD1. Germline V gives CDR1 SGHDN, CDR2 FVKESK. There are 14 residues in the CDR3. The CDR3 region is CVSSIGTGAYEQYF. CDR3 nucleotides: TGTGTCAGCAGCATAGGGACAGGGGCCTACGAGCAGTACTTC.

To note about this clonotype: The junction departs from the called germline gene at one end, perhaps through a read error. The genes are TRBV20-1 and TRBJ2-7; maybe TRBD2 (5 bases). The germline gives CDR1 DFQATT, CDR2 SNEGSKA (reference sequence). The CDR3 has 13 amino acids. The CDR3 coding sequence is TGCAGTGCCAGAGAGCTGGGAGACCACGAGCAGTACTTC. It encodes CSARELGDHEQYF.

Comment on this clonotype: A read error is likely, as this CDR3 ends without the conserved phenylalanine or tryptophan. The limits of the CDR3 on the DNA are not certain, so only TCRdb's listed CDR3 is given. This chain joins TRBV7-8 and TRBJ2-5; the table assigns TRBD2, which was not confirmed against the DNA. The germline V gene has CDR1 SGHVS and CDR2 FQNEAQ. Both ends counted, the CDR3 spans 15 residues. The CDR3 region is CASSSGSGYGYTFGS.

The rearrangement joins TRBV7-9 to TRBJ1-4, with TRBD1 identical over 7 bases. V lost 5 bases and J lost 6; bases outside the gene matches: 9. The CDR3 is made up of 15 amino acids. Germline lookup yields CDR1 SEHNR and CDR2 FQNEAQ (reference sequence). The DNA of the CDR3 is TGTGCCAGCAGCCAAAACAGGGGTGGAGATGAAAAACTGTTTTTT. As protein: CASSQNRGGDEKLFF.

V and J are TRBV2 and TRBJ2-1, with D maybe TRBD2 (5 bases). The V gene's germline CDR1 is SNHLY and CDR2 FYNNEI. The CDR3 is 16 residues long. The germline V and J ends were trimmed by 1 base and 1 base, with 11 bases remaining between them. The CDR3, as DNA: TGTGCCAGCAGTGAAGGTTGGACGGGGTCCTACAATGAGCAGTTCTTC. It is translated as CASSEGWTGSYNEQFF.

This clonotype was observed many times. V is TRBV9 and J is TRBJ2-7; possible D gene TRBD1, 6 bases. Trimming took 5 bases from V and 1 from J, leaving 16 bases between them. Germline assignment: CDR1 SGDLS and CDR2 YYNGEE. CDR3 length equals 15 residues. CDR3 protein: CASSATGSSSYEQYF. CDR3 sequence (DNA): TGTGCCAGCAGTGCGACAGGTTCGTCTTCCTACGAGCAGTACTTC.

Comment on this clonotype: The junction departs from the called germline gene at one end, perhaps through a read error. The rearrangement joins TRBV7-3 to TRBJ2-2; D perhaps matches TRBD2 (5 bases). This CDR3 contains 13 residues. Germline V gene sequence: CDR1 SGHTA, CDR2 FQGTGA. The CDR3 sequence is CASSSVNTGELSW. DNA for the CDR3: TGTGCCAGCAGCTCAGTTAACACCGGGGAGCTGTCTTGG. The whole variable domain, filled in from reference TRBV7-3 and TRBJ2-2, reads GAGVSQTPSNKVTEKGKYVELRCDPISGHTALYWYRQSLGQGPEFLIYFQGTGAADDSGLPNDRFFAVRPEGSVSTLKIQRTERGDSAVYLCASSSVNTGELSWGEGSRLTVL.

This clonotype was counted many times. This chain joins TRBV20-1 and TRBJ1-1, with D possibly matching TRBD1 (6 bases). Per the germline V gene, CDR1 is DFQATT and CDR2 is SNEGSKA (reference sequence). The CDR3 consists of 14 residues. V lost 1 base, J lost 1 base, and 10 bases lay in between. The CDR3 loop is CSARVQGANTEAFF. The CDR3 DNA reads as TGCAGTGCTAGAGTACAGGGCGCGAACACTGAAGCTTTCTTT.

This clonotype was detected many times. This chain joins TRBV5-1 and TRBJ1-2; 7 bases match TRBD1. This CDR3 spans 14 amino acids. After removal of 0 bases from V and 8 bases from J, the junction contained 7 bases not matched to a gene. Germline values: CDR1 SGHRS, CDR2 YFSETQ. The CDR3 DNA sequence: TGCGCCAGCAGCTTGGGGCTAACAGGGGAAGGCTACACCTTC. Translating gives CASSLGLTGEGYTF.